Listed below are T cell receptor beta chains from one sample, sequenced in a study of shared clonotypes between healthy human individuals. Generated by immunoSEQ multiplex PCR, the TCRdb table keeps only in-frame clones and is missing some. The repertoire holds about 650,000 clones, with about 95% as singletons. Material: naive CD8+ T cells sorted from blood. The source is a young woman in good health. Each CDR3 is given with its conserved first and last residue.

CDR3 protein,V gene
CASSFQRDTGELFF,TRBV5-1
CASSLEFPANYEQYF,TRBV5-1
CASSTPLAGGSYNEQFF,TRBV9
CASSLTSYNEQFF,TRBV7-9
CASRPRGTTTNEKLFF,TRBV6-6
CASLPTSGTYEQYF,TRBV10-1
CASSLAESGDGTEAFF,TRBV5-4
CASSSTTGTSPGRQFF,TRBV28
CASSDSDRVNYGYTF,TRBV2
CATRDRQTYEQYF,TRBV15
CASSLSFGRVEQYF,TRBV7-9
CASRVRDGYTF,TRBV6-6
CASSQEELGLYEQYF,TRBV4-2
CASSERAEYEQYF,TRBV6-1
CASSLGWGQTYEQYF,TRBV11-2
CASSTGQGASYGTQYF,TRBV19
CASSDGQDRDTQYF,TRBV10-2
CASSMGDRELTGELFF,TRBV19
CASSLSGKYYEQYF,TRBV27
CASSLQGANTEAFF,TRBV28
CASSPSGGWGQETQYF,TRBV27
CASSLALAASGEQETQYF,TRBV5-4
CASSLAGGHYEQYF,TRBV5-8
CASSQVRGRSYGYTF,TRBV4-1
CASSLGPSYEQYF,TRBV4-1
CASLDRAFF,TRBV6-1
CASSGPGTGDTEAFF,TRBV9
CASSQVVNQPQHF,TRBV4-1
CASTRDSSYNEQFF,TRBV5-6